A single sample is the source of the 25 T cell receptor beta chains below, sequenced in a study of cytomegalovirus exposure and HLA in healthy donors. This PCR relied on a set of 60 Vbeta primers and 13 Jbeta primers. The data were produced by immunoSEQ multiplex PCR, yet TCRdb's version contains in-frame clones alone and is incomplete. Of 250,000 to 300,000 clones listed, just under 85% were seen once; the top ten hold 1.5% to 2%. The sample was PBMCs. Source of these receptors: a woman aged 40 to 50 in good health and CMV-seropositive.

V usage is TRBV15 and J usage is TRBJ2-7; D is unclear. V was clipped by 1 base and J by 1 base, with 5 bases between them. The length of the CDR3 is 13 residues. Germline V gives CDR1 LNHNV, CDR2 YYDKDF (reference sequence). CDR3 DNA sequence: TGTGCCACCAGCAGAGGGGCATCCTACGAGCAGTACTTC. Translating gives CATSRGASYEQYF.

J is TRBJ2-7 and V is TRBV7-9; D is possibly TRBD2 (5 bases). V lost 0 bases and J lost 2, with 14 bases in between. This CDR3 region has 16 residues. Germline CDR1 SEHNR, CDR2 FQNEAQ (reference sequence). Here the CDR3 DNA reads TGTGCCAGCAGCTTAGCCCACCTTCCGGGGACCTACGAGCAGTACTTC. This translates into CASSLAHLPGTYEQYF.

The chain employs TRBV19 and TRBJ2-5; maybe TRBD1 (5 bases). V was clipped by 5 bases and J by 5 bases, with 18 bases between them. Germline loops: CDR1 LNHDA, CDR2 SQIVND (reference sequence). The CDR3 has 15 amino acids. Here the CDR3 reads CASSPQGIMRETQYF. The CDR3 DNA follows: TGTGCCAGTAGTCCGCAGGGAATAATGAGGGAGACCCAGTACTTC.

This clone was counted once. The chain couples TRBV5-4 to TRBJ2-3; 13 bases line up with TRBD2. V gave up 0 bases and J gave up 6 bases; unmatched junction bases: 7. The CDR3 totals 17 residues. Per germline, CDR1 SGHNT and CDR2 YYREEE (reference sequence). The CDR3 DNA sequence: TGTGCCAGCAGCTTGGCCGGACTAGCGGGAGTTTTGGATACGCAGTATTTT. Protein sequence: CASSLAGLAGVLDTQYF.

The chain is built from TRBV6-1 and TRBJ2-4, with 10 bases identical to TRBD1. V shed 6 bases and J 3 bases; nucleotides not matched to a gene: 5. The CDR3 has 15 residues. The germline gives CDR1 MNHNS, CDR2 SASEGT. CDR3 loop: CASRGTGVVKNIQYF. The CDR3 region has the DNA TGTGCCAGCAGAGGGACAGGGGTAGTCAAAAACATTCAGTACTTC.

As concerns this clone: Other DNA sequences of this sample code for an identical CDR3. This sequence joins TRBV28 and TRBJ2-7, with 8 bases aligning to TRBD2. Germline loops: CDR1 MDHEN, CDR2 SYDVKM. V was clipped by 1 base and J by 0 bases; unmatched bases: 2. The length of the CDR3 is 15 residues. CDR3 bases: TGTGCCAGCAGTTTATTGGCGGGAGGCTCCTACGAGCAGTACTTC. This translates into CASSLLAGGSYEQYF. Combining the CDR3 with reference TRBV28 and TRBJ2-7 gives the whole variable domain DVKVTQSSRYLVKRTGEKVFLECVQDMDHENMFWYRQDPGLGLRLIYFSYDVKMKEKGDIPEGYSVSREKKERFSLILESASTNQTSMYLCASSLLAGGSYEQYFGPGTRLTVT.

The chain combines TRBV9 with TRBJ2-7; 11 bases fit TRBD1. V lost 4 bases to trimming and J lost 3 bases; unmatched junction nucleotides: 6. Germline CDR1 is SGDLS and CDR2 is YYNGEE. The CDR3 spans 15 residues. The CDR3 DNA reads as TGTGCCAGCAGCCTCTCTGGGACAGGGGGCTACGAGCAGTACTTC. Translation gives CASSLSGTGGYEQYF.

The chain joins TRBV20-1 to TRBJ2-5, with D unresolved. From germline, CDR1 is DFQATT and CDR2 SNEGSKA (reference sequence). Deletions cut 2 bases from V and 2 bases from J, with 3 bases between. This CDR3 has 11 residues. The CDR3 here is CSARPQETQYF. The CDR3 DNA sequence: TGCAGTGCTAGACCGCAAGAGACCCAGTACTTC.

This clone was observed a few times. This rearrangement joins TRBV7-9 to TRBJ2-1; D is possibly TRBD2 (6 bases). This CDR3 is built from 17 residues. Germline V CDR1 and CDR2: SEHNR, FQNEAQ (reference sequence). The V and J ends lost 0 bases and 5 bases respectively, with 17 bases between them. CDR3 in amino acids: CASSLAAGQTTNNEQFF. The CDR3 coding sequence is TGTGCCAGCAGCTTAGCGGCGGGGCAGACTACTAACAATGAGCAGTTCTTC.

The rearrangement links TRBV27 to TRBJ1-1; 7 bases are a match to TRBD1. Germline-derived CDR1 and CDR2 are MNHEY and SMNVEV (reference sequence). This CDR3 comprises 14 residues. After removal of 2 bases from V and 4 bases from J, the junction contained 4 bases not matched to a gene. CDR3 coding DNA: TGTGCCAGCAGTTTAGACAGGGTGGGCACTGAAGCTTTCTTT. It is translated as CASSLDRVGTEAFF.

The chain employs TRBV7-6 and TRBJ2-1; D gene unclear. The V and J ends lost 5 bases and 2 bases respectively, with 16 bases between them. The germline gives CDR1 SGHVS, CDR2 FNYEAQ. The CDR3 has 16 residues. CDR3 in amino acids: CASSLESEGAYNEQFF. The CDR3 DNA sequence: TGTGCCAGCAGCCTAGAGTCGGAAGGAGCCTACAATGAGCAGTTCTTC.

The chain recombines TRBV6-1 with TRBJ1-3; D is unresolved. This CDR3 spans 15 amino acids. Per the germline V gene, CDR1 is MNHNS and CDR2 is SASEGT. V gave up 0 bases and J gave up 0 bases, with 6 bases separating them. The CDR3, as DNA: TGTGCCAGCAGTGAAGCATCATCCTCTGGAAACACCATATATTTT. Translating gives CASSEASSSGNTIYF.

The chain uses TRBV13 and TRBJ2-1, with 8 bases identical to TRBD2. With 5 bases clipped from V and 9 bases from J, the junction kept 12 bases outside the gene matches. Germline lookup yields CDR1 PRHDT and CDR2 FYEKMQ (reference sequence). This CDR3 has 15 amino acids. CDR3 in DNA: TGTGCCAGCAGCGTCCCCGGGACTAGTAGTAGTGAGCAGTTCTTC. Protein sequence: CASSVPGTSSSEQFF.

The chain is built from TRBV7-8 and TRBJ1-5; TRBD1 matches 7 bases. V trimming: 5 bases; J trimming: 4 bases; junction bases outside the gene matches: 8. CDR1 SGHVS and CDR2 FQNEAQ come from the germline V gene. The CDR3 consists of 15 residues. The CDR3 region is CASSQTGKVNQPQHF. CDR3 bases: TGTGCCAGCAGCCAGACAGGGAAAGTAAATCAGCCCCAGCATTTT.

This chain links TRBV28 with TRBJ2-5; TRBD1 agrees at 7 bases. CDR3 length: 16 amino acids. V gave up 3 bases and J gave up 2 bases; unmatched junction bases: 9. Germline assignment: CDR1 MDHEN and CDR2 SYDVKM. The chain's CDR3 is CASSFLPGTAQETQYF. The CDR3 bases are TGTGCCAGCAGTTTTCTCCCCGGGACAGCGCAAGAGACCCAGTACTTC.

The chain employs TRBV9 and TRBJ1-3; tentatively, D is TRBD1 (5 bases). The CDR3 loop spans 15 amino acids. Trimming took 0 bases from V and 2 from J, leaving 9 bases between them. The germline V gene has CDR1 SGDLS and CDR2 YYNGEE. CDR3 sequence reads: CASSVAGGTGNTIYF. The CDR3 DNA sequence: TGTGCCAGCAGCGTAGCGGGGGGGACTGGAAACACCATATATTTT.

The rearrangement links TRBV11-1 to TRBJ2-5; 8 nucleotides match TRBD2. The CDR3 consists of 14 residues. The V segment lost 8 bases and the J segment 4 bases; nucleotides outside the gene matches: 9. Germline V lookup: CDR1 SGHAT, CDR2 FQDESV (reference sequence). CDR3 in DNA: TGTGCCAGCGCGAGCGGGAGAGGGGCAGAGACCCAGTACTTC. This translates into CASASGRGAETQYF.

V is TRBV28 and J is TRBJ1-3, with 7 bases that match TRBD1. The CDR3 covers 14 residues. From germline, CDR1 is MDHEN and CDR2 SYDVKM. The J segment lost 8 bases and the V segment lost 0 bases, leaving 4 bases of the junction unmatched. The CDR3 DNA is TGTGCCAGCAGTTTATGGGACAGGTCCTACACCATATATTTT. It codes for CASSLWDRSYTIYF.

The chain has TRBV10-1 and TRBJ1-5; 8 positions match TRBD1. V shed 4 bases, J shed 0 bases, and the junction held 2 bases outside the gene matches. CDR3 size: 15 residues. Germline CDR1 is WNHNN and CDR2 is SYGVQD (reference sequence). The CDR3 DNA reads TGCGCCAGCAGTGGGGACAGGTCTAGCAATCAGCCCCAGCATTTT. Translated, it gives CASSGDRSSNQPQHF.

In this sample, this clone turned up once. The chain recombines TRBV7-3 with TRBJ2-2; TRBD2 matches 7 bases. Germline loops: CDR1 SGHTA, CDR2 FQGTGA. Trimming removed 2 bases from V and 7 bases from J; junction bases left unmatched: 4. The CDR3 is made up of 14 amino acids. The CDR3 region is CASSLDGGYGELFF. For the CDR3, the DNA is TGTGCCAGCAGCTTAGACGGGGGGTACGGGGAGCTGTTTTTT.

The chain joins TRBV28 to TRBJ2-7; no clear D. Trimming pared 8 bases from V and 2 bases from J, leaving 10 bases between. This CDR3 spans 12 amino acids. CDR1 and CDR2 from the germline V gene are MDHEN and SYDVKM. The CDR3 sequence: CASHSPTYEQYF. The CDR3 nucleotides read TGTGCCAGCCACAGTCCCACCTACGAGCAGTACTTC. The variable domain in full, with the rest retrieved from reference TRBV28 and TRBJ2-7, is DVKVTQSSRYLVKRTGEKVFLECVQDMDHENMFWYRQDPGLGLRLIYFSYDVKMKEKGDIPEGYSVSREKKERFSLILESASTNQTSMYLCASHSPTYEQYFGPGTRLTVT.

The rearrangement uses TRBV30 and TRBJ1-5; D remains unclear. V lost 0 bases, J lost 3 bases, and 9 bases lay in between. The V gene's germline CDR1 is GTSNPN and CDR2 SVGIG (reference sequence). This CDR3 region has 14 residues. CDR3 nucleotide sequence: TGTGCCTGGAGTGTACAGCAGCTCAATCAGCCCCAGCATTTT. Its protein product is CAWSVQQLNQPQHF.

The rearrangement joins TRBV27 to TRBJ2-2; 8 bases are shared with TRBD1. Germline CDR1 MNHEY, CDR2 SMNVEV (reference sequence). There are 15 residues in the CDR3. The V segment lost 6 bases and the J segment 4 bases; nucleotides outside the gene matches: 7. The DNA for the CDR3 is TGTGCCAGCAGACTGACAGGGGATGGCACCGGGGAGCTGTTTTTT. Encoded protein: CASRLTGDGTGELFF.

In nucleotides, the CDR3 is TGTGCCAGCAGCTTAGAGGTCGGGGAGGTGAGCAATCAGCCCCAGCATTTT. The encoded protein is CASSLEVGEVSNQPQHF. V and J are TRBV7-2 and TRBJ1-5, with no clear D. CDR1 and CDR2 from the germline V gene are SGHTA and FQGNSA. Trimming shortened V by 1 base and J by 1 base, and 14 bases separated the two germline ends. This CDR3 is 17 amino acids long.

A word on this clone: Within the sample, other DNA sequences also encode this same CDR3. The chain combines TRBV30 with TRBJ2-1; D gene ambiguous. V lost 3 bases and J lost 4, with 4 bases in between. The germline gives CDR1 GTSNPN, CDR2 SVGIG (reference sequence). CDR3 length: 11 residues. CDR3 DNA: TGTGCCTGGAGCGGGTACAATGAGCAGTTCTTC. Amino acids: CAWSGYNEQFF.